This is a list of T cell receptor beta chains from one sample in a study of T-cell memory formation after mild COVID-19. MiXCR, applied by TCRdb to the 5' RACE reads, yields one record per CDR3 protein. The table has 300,000 to 350,000 distinct CDR3 sequences, around an eighth seen once. The material sequenced was PBMCs or a T cell subset sorted from them (not recorded which). These TCRs come from a man between 18 and 35 years old who had mild COVID-19 (a few samples of this study predate the infection). Cell type and time point are not known. Each CDR3 is given with its conserved first and last residue. A D gene is named only where the DNA matches it firmly. Clone size is not always given. Where it is, it says once, few, many or a class for expanded clones.

D	J	size	V	CDR3	DNA
NA	TRBJ1-1	NA	TRBV11-2	CASSLVAGVGGTEAFF	TGTGCCAGCAGCTTAGTGGCAGGGGTTGGGGGAACTGAAGCTTTCTTT
TRBD1	TRBJ2-4	few	TRBV19	CASSIAGQGWYIQYF	TGTGCCAGTAGTATAGCAGGACAGGGGTGGTACATTCAGTACTTC
NA	TRBJ1-1	few	TRBV20-1	CSAPREGLTEAFF	TGCAGTGCCCCGAGGGAGGGGCTCACTGAAGCTTTCTTT
NA	TRBJ1-5	NA	TRBV6-1	CASSDRDNQPQHF	TGTGCCAGCAGTGACAGGGACAATCAGCCCCAGCATTTT
TRBD1	TRBJ2-2	NA	TRBV5-5	CASSWRTGPTGELFF	TGTGCCAGCAGCTGGAGGACAGGGCCGACCGGGGAGCTGTTTTTT
NA	TRBJ2-6	few	TRBV7-8	CASSLQGLPGANVLTF	TGTGCCAGCAGCTTACAGGGGCTCCCTGGGGCCAACGTCCTGACTTTC
NA	TRBJ2-5	NA	TRBV25-1	CASIGDYQETQYF	TGTGCCAGCATAGGGGATTACCAAGAGACCCAGTACTTC
NA	TRBJ2-5	NA	TRBV7-6	CASTLTRNQETQYF	TGTGCCAGCACCCTCACCCGAAACCAAGAGACCCAGTACTTC
TRBD1	TRBJ2-7	NA	TRBV5-1	CASSSTGEGIYEQYF	TGCGCCAGCAGCAGCACAGGGGAAGGGATCTACGAGCAGTACTTC
NA	TRBJ1-2	NA	TRBV7-2	CASSLDQAYGYTF	TGTGCCAGCAGCTTAGATCAGGCCTATGGCTACACCTTC
NA	TRBJ2-7	few	TRBV2	CASSEVTNEQYF	TGTGCCAGCAGTGAAGTAACTAACGAGCAGTACTTC
NA	TRBJ1-2	few	TRBV5-5	CASSFLNTANYGYTF	TGTGCCAGCAGCTTCCTAAACACAGCTAACTATGGCTACACCTTC
NA	TRBJ2-1	NA	TRBV4-2	CASSAHVSLVGEQFF	TGTGCCAGCAGCGCGCACGTTAGCCTTGTGGGTGAGCAGTTCTTC
NA	TRBJ2-1	few	TRBV5-1	CASSLVEQGNNEQFF	TGCGCCAGCAGCTTGGTAGAGCAGGGGAACAATGAGCAGTTCTTC
NA	TRBJ2-3	few	TRBV6-5	CASSYTQSDTQYF	TGTGCCAGCAGTTACACTCAGTCAGATACGCAGTATTTT
TRBD1	TRBJ1-3	NA	TRBV29-1	CSVVPGQGSSGNTIYF	TGCAGCGTTGTCCCGGGACAGGGGAGCTCTGGAAACACCATATATTTT